Following are 30 T cell receptor beta chains from one sample sequenced in a study of cytotoxic CD8 clonotypes in ibrutinib-treated CLL. Only in-frame clones appear in the TCRdb table, and some are missing; sequencing was by immunoSEQ multiplex PCR. The sample has nearly 300,000 clones; about 72% are singletons. Sequenced material: PBMCs, taken at disease progression, from a patient treated with ibrutinib. The source of these receptors is a human donor with chronic lymphocytic leukemia.

V gene TRBV10-3 combines with J gene TRBJ2-7; D is unclear. The CDR3 length is 15 residues. The V gene lost 3 bases and the J gene lost 7 bases, with 19 bases spanning the gap. Germline CDR1 reads ENHRY; CDR2 reads SYGVKD. In nucleotides, the CDR3 is TGTGCCATCAGTGACTCCCAGAATCTCTCTCGGGAGCAGTACTTC. Translation: CAISDSQNLSREQYF.

The chain has TRBV7-2 and TRBJ1-1; 8 nucleotides match TRBD1. CDR3 length equals 14 residues. CDR1 and CDR2 from the germline V gene are SGHTA and FQGNSA. V shed 5 bases and J 3 bases; nucleotides not matched to a gene: 5. In nucleotides, the CDR3 is TGTGCCAGCAGCCCGACAGGGGCGTACACTGAAGCTTTCTTT. This codes for CASSPTGAYTEAFF.

The gene calls are TRBV4-3 and TRBJ1-1, with a possible D match to TRBD1 (5 bases). Deletions cut 8 bases from V and 0 bases from J, with 10 bases between. Germline V lookup: CDR1 LGHNA, CDR2 YSLEER. The CDR3 totals 13 residues. The CDR3 region is CASGAGLNTEAFF. DNA for the CDR3: TGCGCCAGCGGTGCAGGGCTGAACACTGAAGCTTTCTTT.

This clone was detected only once. The rearrangement uses TRBV21-1 and TRBJ2-4; the table's D call TRBD1 went unverified against the DNA. TRBV21-1 is a documented pseudogene. CDR3 length: 16 amino acids. The CDR3, as DNA: TGTGCCAGCAGCAAAAGTACAGGCCGGCCAAAAAACATTCAGTACTTC. It codes for CASSKSTGRPKNIQYF.

The rearrangement joins TRBV5-6 to TRBJ2-7; TRBD1 agrees at 9 bases. Germline V CDR1 and CDR2: SGHDT, YYEEEE. V shed 1 base and J 1 base; nucleotides not matched to a gene: 3. This CDR3 region has 15 residues. The CDR3: CASSLLDRGSYEQYF. CDR3 bases: TGTGCCAGCAGCTTGTTGGACAGGGGTTCCTACGAGCAGTACTTC.

This chain uses TRBV6-5 with TRBJ1-5; D is uncertain. Germline V gene lookup returns CDR1 MNHEY and CDR2 SVGAGI. Trimming cost V 4 bases and J 5 bases, with 9 bases left between them. The CDR3 runs to 13 residues. The CDR3 sequence is CASSSLLHQPQHF. In DNA, the CDR3 is TGTGCCAGCAGTTCCCTACTCCATCAGCCCCAGCATTTT.

The V call is TRBV9, the J call TRBJ1-5; D is uncertain. The V and J ends lost 0 bases and 0 bases respectively, with 10 bases between them. CDR1 SGDLS and CDR2 YYNGEE come from the germline V gene. CDR3 size: 16 residues. CDR3 sequence reads: CASSVGAGYSNQPQHF. The CDR3 DNA is TGTGCCAGCAGCGTAGGGGCAGGCTATAGCAATCAGCCCCAGCATTTT.

This clone has a handful of counts. The chain combines TRBV28 with TRBJ2-1; D is ambiguous. Germline CDR1 MDHEN, CDR2 SYDVKM. Trimming took off 7 bases at V and 6 bases at J, with 19 bases between the two ends. This CDR3 contains 15 residues. CDR3 DNA sequence: TGTGCCAGCACCTCTTGGGGATTACTCGGCAATGAGCAGTTCTTC. This codes for CASTSWGLLGNEQFF.

V gene TRBV7-6 combines with J gene TRBJ2-7, with D hard to call. The germline CDR1 and CDR2 sequences are SGHVS and FNYEAQ. Trimming shortened V by 5 bases and J by 7 bases, and 12 bases separated the two germline ends. This CDR3 has 12 amino acids. The CDR3, as DNA: TGTGCCAGCAGCCGCGGAGTAGAGGAGCAGTACTTC. As protein: CASSRGVEEQYF. The variable domain in full, completed from reference TRBV7-6 and TRBJ2-7, reads GAGVSQSPRYKVTKRGQDVALRCDPISGHVSLYWYRQALGQGPEFLTYFNYEAQQDKSGLPNDRFSAERPEGSISTLTIQRTEQRDSAMYRCASSRGVEEQYFGPGTRLTVT.

The chain uses TRBV4-1 and TRBJ2-3, with 10 bases aligning to TRBD2. Germline CDR1 and CDR2: MGHRA and YSYEKL. The CDR3 contains 15 residues. The V and J ends lost 1 base and 6 bases, in that order; junction bases with no gene match: 4. DNA for the CDR3: TGCGCCAGCAGCCAAGTAGCGGGAGGATATGATACGCAGTATTTT. It translates to CASSQVAGGYDTQYF.

The chain uses TRBV11-1 and TRBJ2-7; the match to TRBD2 covers 14 bases. The CDR3 contains 15 residues. The trim removed 1 base at V and 6 bases at J, leaving 2 bases unmatched. From germline, CDR1 is SGHAT and CDR2 FQDESV (reference sequence). The CDR3 DNA sequence: TGTGCCAGCAGCTTAGAGGGACTAGCGGGAGCCGAGCAGTACTTC. Encoded protein: CASSLEGLAGAEQYF.

The chain carries TRBV7-2 and TRBJ2-7, with 8 bases matching TRBD2. The CDR3 is 15 amino acids. CDR1 and CDR2 (germline): SGHTA, FQGNSA. V shed 1 base and J 0 bases; nucleotides not matched to a gene: 2. The CDR3, as DNA: TGTGCCAGCAGCTTAGGGCGGGGGGACTCCTACGAGCAGTACTTC. Translated, it gives CASSLGRGDSYEQYF.

The chain carries TRBV5-1 and TRBJ2-3; 11 bases map to TRBD2. J lost 2 bases, V lost 4 bases, and 6 bases had no gene match. This CDR3 region has 16 residues. Germline CDR1 reads SGHRS; CDR2 reads YFSETQ. The DNA for the CDR3 is TGCGCCAGCAGCCAAAGGACTAGCGGGTACACAGATACGCAGTATTTT. Translated: CASSQRTSGYTDTQYF.

J is TRBJ1-2 and V is TRBV7-9; D uncertain. Trimming left V 2 bases short and J 7 bases short, with 17 bases between. CDR3 length: 15 amino acids. Germline loops: CDR1 SEHNR, CDR2 FQNEAQ (reference sequence). The CDR3 loop is CASSLSGRGGLGYTF. In nucleotides, the CDR3 is TGTGCCAGCAGCTTAAGTGGACGGGGAGGCCTTGGCTACACCTTC. Supplemented by reference TRBV7-9 and TRBJ1-2, the full variable domain reads DTGVSQNPRHKITKRGQNVTFRCDPISEHNRLYWYRQTLGQGPEFLTYFQNEAQLEKSRLLSDRFSAERPKGSFSTLEIQRTEQGDSAMYLCASSLSGRGGLGYTFGSGTRLTVV.

The CDR3: CASSPTGYTGELFF. Written as DNA, the CDR3 is TGTGCCAGCAGCCCAACAGGGTACACCGGGGAGCTGTTTTTT. The genes are TRBV11-3 and TRBJ2-2; D perhaps matches TRBD1 (6 bases). Germline V CDR1 and CDR2: SGHNT, YENEEA. Between the trimmed V and J ends, which lost 5 bases and 3 bases, there was a span of 10 bases. The CDR3 loop spans 14 amino acids.

This clone was counted a single time. The chain is built from TRBV7-9 and TRBJ2-2, with D maybe TRBD1 (6 bases). Trimming took 5 bases from V and 1 from J, leaving 8 bases between them. Germline assignment: CDR1 SEHNR and CDR2 FQNEAQ (reference sequence). The CDR3 runs to 14 residues. The CDR3, as DNA: TGTGCCAGCAGCCGAGGGGGGAACACCGGGGAGCTGTTTTTT. Translated, it gives CASSRGGNTGELFF.

The chain links TRBV19 to TRBJ2-2; D call uncertain. The CDR3 covers 15 residues. Germline CDR1 and CDR2: LNHDA and SQIVND (reference sequence). V lost 7 bases and J lost 3, with 15 bases in between. As DNA, the CDR3 is TGTGCCAGTACATGGTTCGCACTGGACACCGGGGAGCTGTTTTTT. Amino acids: CASTWFALDTGELFF.

This clone was recorded a few times. The chain is built from TRBV6-5 and TRBJ2-7; 8 positions match TRBD1. The trim removed 5 bases at V and 3 bases at J, leaving 9 bases unmatched. Germline CDR1 and CDR2: MNHEY and SVGAGI. There are 15 residues in the CDR3. CDR3 coding DNA: TGTGCCAGCAGTAACAGGCGGACAGGGCGCTACGAGCAGTACTTC. This encodes CASSNRRTGRYEQYF.

The chain is built from TRBV2 and TRBJ2-7, with 7 bases matching TRBD2. Trimming cost V 3 bases and J 2 bases; bases outside gene matches: 10. This CDR3 region has 16 residues. The germline CDR1 and CDR2 sequences are SNHLY and FYNNEI. The chain's CDR3 is CASSDVWGSGAYEQYF. As DNA, the CDR3 is TGTGCCAGCAGTGATGTATGGGGGAGCGGGGCCTACGAGCAGTACTTC.

The table lists this clone with a count of one. This chain links TRBV18 with TRBJ2-4; D gene unclear. The germline V and J ends were trimmed by 2 bases and 2 bases, with 4 bases remaining between them. The CDR3 length is 13 residues. Germline loops: CDR1 KGHSH, CDR2 LQKENI. In DNA form, the CDR3 reads TGTGCCAGCTCACCAGTCTCCAAAAACATTCAGTACTTC. It translates to CASSPVSKNIQYF.

This sequence joins TRBV10-3 and TRBJ2-1, with 11 bases fitting TRBD2. This CDR3 has 15 amino acids. Germline trimming cut 5 bases from V and 8 bases from J; bases unmatched to any gene: 8. Germline-derived CDR1 and CDR2 are ENHRY and SYGVKD. CDR3 in DNA: TGTGCCATCAGTCCGACTAGCGGGGAAAGGGATGAGCAGTTCTTC. The encoded protein is CAISPTSGERDEQFF.

The table lists this clone with a count of one. The J gene is TRBJ2-3, the V gene TRBV2; no definite D call. Trimming took 6 bases from V and 11 from J, leaving 12 bases between them. This CDR3 is 11 amino acids long. Germline assignment: CDR1 SNHLY and CDR2 FYNNEI. CDR3 bases: TGTGCCAGCAGCGACGGCCTGGGGCAGTATTTT. Translated, it gives CASSDGLGQYF. The whole variable domain, remainder taken from reference TRBV2 and TRBJ2-3, is EPEVTQTPSHQVTQMGQEVILRCVPISNHLYFYWYRQILGQKVEFLVSFYNNEISEKSEIFDDQFSVERPDGSNFTLKIRSTKLEDSAMYFCASSDGLGQYFGPGTRLTVL.

This chain joins TRBV11-3 and TRBJ2-3; 10 bases are a match to TRBD1. Germline V gene lookup returns CDR1 SGHNT and CDR2 YENEEA. There are 15 residues in the CDR3. Trimming cost V 3 bases and J 5 bases; bases outside gene matches: 5. In DNA, the CDR3 is TGTGCCAGCAGCTTGGGACAGGGGTCGAGAGATACGCAGTATTTT. This codes for CASSLGQGSRDTQYF. The variable domain in full, completed from reference TRBV11-3 and TRBJ2-3, reads EAGVVQSPRYKIIEKKQPVAFWCNPISGHNTLYWYLQNLGQGPELLIRYENEEAVDDSQLPKDRFSAERLKGVDSTLKIQPAELGDSAVYLCASSLGQGSRDTQYFGPGTRLTVL.

The chain links TRBV4-2 to TRBJ2-1, with no clear D. The V end lost 5 bases, the J end lost 4 bases, and 21 bases lay between the germline ends. The CDR3 is 17 amino acids. Germline lookup yields CDR1 LGHNA and CDR2 YNFKEQ. The CDR3 sequence: CASSYEASVTSYNEQFF. CDR3 coding DNA: TGTGCCAGCAGCTACGAAGCATCAGTGACTTCGTACAATGAGCAGTTCTTC.

The genes are TRBV6-6 and TRBJ2-4; 8 positions agree with TRBD2. Germline CDR1 and CDR2: MNHNY and SVGAGI (reference sequence). With 0 bases clipped from V and 4 bases from J, the junction kept 2 bases outside the gene matches. The CDR3 runs 15 residues. CDR3 loop: CASSYSGTRKNIQYF. In DNA, the CDR3 is TGTGCCAGCAGTTACTCAGGGACTAGGAAAAACATTCAGTACTTC.

The rearrangement joins TRBV11-2 to TRBJ1-1, with TRBD1 identical over 8 bases. Germline V gives CDR1 SGHAT, CDR2 FQNNGV. The CDR3 contains 17 residues. V shed 5 bases, J shed 0 bases, and the junction held 11 bases outside the gene matches. CDR3 loop: CASSKYRGGIMNTEAFF. The CDR3 coding sequence is TGTGCCAGCAGCAAGTACAGGGGGGGAATAATGAACACTGAAGCTTTCTTT.

The chain employs TRBV10-3 and TRBJ1-2; no reliable D call. Trimming removed 7 bases from V and 4 bases from J, with 10 bases in between. In germline, CDR1 is ENHRY, CDR2 SYGVKD. The CDR3 is 12 residues long. CDR3 amino acids: CAIKGIVYGYTF. The CDR3, as DNA: TGTGCCATCAAGGGTATAGTCTATGGCTACACCTTC.

Written as DNA, the CDR3 is TGTGCCAGCAGCGTAGTTGCCAGGCCAGATGGCTACACCTTC. Amino acid sequence: CASSVVARPDGYTF. The genes are TRBV9 and TRBJ1-2, with no clear D. Trimming removed 0 bases at V and 6 bases at J, with 12 bases between. Germline values: CDR1 SGDLS, CDR2 YYNGEE. The CDR3 contains 14 residues.

This clone was seen a few times. This sequence joins TRBV4-1 and TRBJ2-3, with a weak D call TRBD2 (6 bases). V lost 7 bases and J lost 2, with 7 bases in between. This CDR3 is built from 12 residues. CDR1 is MGHRA, CDR2 YSYEKL, per germline. For the CDR3, the DNA is TGCGCCAGCAAGGGACTCACAGATACGCAGTATTTT. It encodes CASKGLTDTQYF.

The chain couples TRBV7-9 to TRBJ2-7; 9 bases fit TRBD2. CDR1 is SEHNR and CDR2 is FQNEAQ in the germline V gene (reference sequence). J was trimmed by 2 bases and V by 5 bases; bases with no gene match: 13. CDR3 length equals 17 residues. The CDR3 loop reads CASSPRGGVQETYEQYF. CDR3 DNA: TGTGCCAGCAGCCCTCGCGGGGGGGTACAGGAAACCTACGAGCAGTACTTC.